Each of the 20 T cell receptor beta chains below was sequenced from the same sample in a study of blood T cell repertoires in COVID-19 (dated by TCRdb to 2019 to 2021). The library was obtained by the immunoSEQ multiplex PCR assay. What TCRdb holds here is the immuneACCESS table cut down to in-frame rearrangements. Part of the clones is not present; checked against another copy, under half of the missing clones reflect an unresolved V gene, and the others are unexplained. In all, the sample holds some 140,000 clones, and around 89% of those were seen once. The ten largest clonotypes hold roughly 18% of the sample. The specimen was peripheral blood. These receptors all come from a man between 45 and 60 years old with active or convalescent COVID-19.

The chain combines TRBV6-5 with TRBJ2-7; the D gene is possibly TRBD1 (6 bases). From germline, CDR1 is MNHEY and CDR2 SVGAGI. V lost 6 bases and J 3 bases, leaving 18 bases between the germline ends. The CDR3 is 15 amino acids. The CDR3: CASSNTGSTHYEQYF. The CDR3 region has the DNA TGTGCCAGCAGCAACACAGGGAGTACCCACTACGAGCAGTACTTC.

The chain employs TRBV24-1 and TRBJ2-7; 9 bases are a match to TRBD2. The J segment lost 6 bases and the V segment lost 3 bases, leaving 5 bases of the junction unmatched. Germline assignment: CDR1 KGHDR and CDR2 SFDVKD. The CDR3 runs to 14 residues. CDR3 sequence (DNA): TGTGCCACCAGTGATAGTGGACTAGCGTTCGAGCAGTACTTC. It yields the protein CATSDSGLAFEQYF.

The CDR3 sequence: CASSLESGFNEQFF. Here the CDR3 DNA reads TGTGCCAGCAGCTTAGAATCAGGGTTCAATGAGCAGTTCTTC. The J gene is TRBJ2-1, the V gene TRBV7-2; tentatively, D is TRBD1 (5 bases). Germline CDR1 and CDR2: SGHTA and FQGNSA. Trimming removed 1 base at V and 6 bases at J, with 10 bases between. The CDR3 is 14 residues long.

This clone was seen once. The chain joins TRBV5-1 to TRBJ2-2, with TRBD2 matching 8 bases. The V gene's germline CDR1 is SGHRS and CDR2 YFSETQ. Losses at the gene ends were 4 bases for V and 0 bases for J; bases not matched to a gene: 2. The CDR3 covers 15 residues. In nucleotides, the CDR3 is TGCGCCAGCAGCCATAGCGGGACGAACACCGGGGAGCTGTTTTTT. Translated, it gives CASSHSGTNTGELFF.

V and J are TRBV2 and TRBJ2-7, with D unclear. CDR3 length: 14 residues. Germline V gene lookup returns CDR1 SNHLY and CDR2 FYNNEI. V was shortened by 8 bases and J by 0 bases, with 14 bases between the two germline ends. DNA for the CDR3: TGTGCCAGCGTATCCGACAAAACCTCCTACGAGCAGTACTTC. Its translation: CASVSDKTSYEQYF.

The chain employs TRBV5-1 and TRBJ2-5; D possibly corresponds to TRBD1 (5 bases). V shed 1 base and J shed 2 bases, with 9 bases lying between them. The CDR3 contains 14 residues. CDR1 is SGHRS, CDR2 YFSETQ, per germline. This chain's CDR3 is CASSLTPGQETQYF. DNA for the CDR3: TGCGCCAGCAGCTTGACCCCAGGGCAAGAGACCCAGTACTTC.

J is TRBJ2-2 and V is TRBV9; D perhaps matches TRBD1 (6 bases). Germline CDR1 reads SGDLS; CDR2 reads YYNGEE. Deletions cut 3 bases from V and 2 bases from J, with 26 bases between. This CDR3 comprises 20 residues. The CDR3 here is CASSARPRTGGAINTGELFF. The CDR3 region has the DNA TGTGCCAGCAGCGCGCGCCCCCGGACTGGGGGCGCGATAAACACCGGGGAGCTGTTTTTT.

The V gene is TRBV6-2 or TRBV6-3, the J gene TRBJ2-7, with D possibly matching TRBD2 (6 bases). The V end lost 1 base, the J end lost 6 bases, and 10 bases lay between the germline ends. Germline assignment: CDR1 MNHEY and CDR2 SVGEGT. This CDR3 comprises 13 residues. The CDR3 region has the DNA TGTGCCAGCAGTTACTTGTCGGGGGTCGAGCAGTACTTC. Amino acid sequence: CASSYLSGVEQYF.

This sequence joins TRBV30 and TRBJ2-5; TRBD2 matches at 11 bases. Germline CDR1 is GTSNPN and CDR2 is SVGIG (reference sequence). The CDR3 length is 16 residues. With 8 bases clipped from V and 1 base from J, the junction kept 12 bases outside the gene matches. This CDR3 reads CARSARGLAAQETQYF. DNA of the CDR3: TGTGCCCGCTCGGCCCGGGGACTAGCGGCCCAAGAGACCCAGTACTTC.

The rearrangement links TRBV2 to TRBJ1-5; D is unclear. V was shortened by 5 bases and J by 2 bases, with 13 bases between the two germline ends. The CDR3 length is 15 residues. Per germline, CDR1 SNHLY and CDR2 FYNNEI. For the CDR3, the DNA is TGTGCCAGCAGTCGAGATCATTCGGGCAATCAGCCCCAGCATTTT. Translation: CASSRDHSGNQPQHF. Variable domain in full (rest from reference TRBV2 and TRBJ1-5): EPEVTQTPSHQVTQMGQEVILRCVPISNHLYFYWYRQILGQKVEFLVSFYNNEISEKSEIFDDQFSVERPDGSNFTLKIRSTKLEDSAMYFCASSRDHSGNQPQHFGDGTRLSIL.

The chain couples TRBV24-1 to TRBJ2-1; 8 bases agree with TRBD1. CDR1 and CDR2 (germline): KGHDR, SFDVKD. The CDR3 length is 15 residues. The V and J ends lost 4 bases and 1 base, in that order; junction bases with no gene match: 2. CDR3 in DNA: TGTGCCACCAGTGACAGGGGGCTATCCTACAATGAGCAGTTCTTC. It yields the protein CATSDRGLSYNEQFF.

This clone came up once. This chain connects TRBV6-1 to TRBJ2-7; D is perhaps TRBD1 (6 bases). Trimming removed 1 base from V and 0 bases from J, with 10 bases in between. The V gene's germline CDR1 is MNHNS and CDR2 SASEGT. The CDR3 is 15 amino acids. CDR3 amino acids: CASSEGQAGSYEQYF. The CDR3 DNA is TGTGCCAGCAGTGAAGGACAGGCGGGCTCCTACGAGCAGTACTTC.

The chain carries TRBV29-1 and TRBJ2-7, with 11 bases that match TRBD1. CDR1 is SQVTM, CDR2 ANQGSEA, per germline. The V segment lost 4 bases and the J segment 4 bases; nucleotides outside the gene matches: 12. There are 16 residues in the CDR3. The chain's CDR3 is CSVVGRRGTGGYEQYF. Here the CDR3 DNA reads TGCAGCGTTGTTGGGAGGAGAGGGACAGGGGGTTACGAGCAGTACTTC.

The chain has TRBV28 and TRBJ2-5, with 7 nucleotides matching TRBD1. The CDR3 length is 14 residues. V lost 7 bases to trimming and J lost 2 bases; unmatched junction nucleotides: 7. Per the germline V gene, CDR1 is MDHEN and CDR2 is SYDVKM. This chain's CDR3 is CASIEQGSQETQYF. The CDR3 DNA is TGTGCCAGCATAGAACAGGGGTCACAAGAGACCCAGTACTTC.

The chain uses TRBV5-8 and TRBJ2-7, with a tentative D call TRBD1 (6 bases). Germline-derived CDR1 and CDR2 are SGHTS and YDEGEE. Trimming took 7 bases from V and 2 from J, leaving 13 bases between them. CDR3 size: 13 residues. The CDR3 DNA sequence: TGTGCCAGCTGGCGGACAGACACCTACGAGCAGTACTTC. This sequence encodes CASWRTDTYEQYF.

This chain joins TRBV4-3 and TRBJ1-2; 7 bases are shared with TRBD1. The CDR3 sequence is 13 residues long. V trimming: 6 bases; J trimming: 4 bases; junction bases outside the gene matches: 5. The germline V gene encodes CDR1 LGHNA and CDR2 YSLEER. The CDR3 DNA reads as TGCGCCAGCAGTCACAGGGGCGCCTATGGCTACACCTTC. This encodes CASSHRGAYGYTF.

The chain is built from TRBV24-1 and TRBJ1-4; 8 bases align to TRBD1. The germline V gene encodes CDR1 KGHDR and CDR2 SFDVKD. V gave up 3 bases and J gave up 2 bases; unmatched junction bases: 1. The CDR3 has 15 amino acids. CDR3 residues: CATSDRQGTNEKLFF. The CDR3 DNA is TGTGCCACCAGTGATAGACAGGGGACTAATGAAAAACTGTTTTTT.

This sequence joins TRBV6-5 and TRBJ1-4; D unclear. V was shortened by 5 bases and J by 8 bases, with 18 bases between the two germline ends. In germline, CDR1 is MNHEY, CDR2 SVGAGI. The CDR3 consists of 15 residues. The CDR3 sequence: CASSPNVALGEKLFF. The DNA of the CDR3 is TGTGCCAGCAGTCCCAATGTGGCCTTGGGCGAAAAACTGTTTTTT.

V gene TRBV6-4 combines with J gene TRBJ1-5, with D perhaps TRBD1 (6 bases). Germline V gene lookup returns CDR1 MRHNA and CDR2 SNTAGT. The CDR3 runs 15 residues. V lost 11 bases to trimming and J lost 4 bases, with 21 bases between them. CDR3 sequence reads: CAPGYAGVNNQPQHF. In DNA, the CDR3 is TGTGCCCCAGGGTACGCAGGGGTGAATAATCAGCCCCAGCATTTT.

The rearrangement joins TRBV30 to TRBJ2-1; D possibly corresponds to TRBD2 (6 bases). This CDR3 region has 15 residues. Germline V gives CDR1 GTSNPN, CDR2 SVGIG (reference sequence). V lost 3 bases and J lost 5, with 17 bases in between. The CDR3 region has the DNA TGTGCCTGGAGCGGGGGACTTTCAAAGGACAATGAGCAGTTCTTC. Its protein product is CAWSGGLSKDNEQFF.